This TCR beta chain was identified in a study of regulatory T cells in long-lasting Graves disease. Findings and limits, study-wide: Segments TRBV28, TRBJ1-2 and TRBJ2-5 showed preferential usage in persistent disease. Patients whose Graves' disease persisted exhibited lower TCR diversity than those newly diagnosed.

Arm-PCR of CDR3 regions and iRepertoire HTBI primers were used to build TCR beta libraries. In the study's own analysis: The samples included roughly 62 TRBV and about 13 TRBJ segments. In TCRdb, the multiplex PCR reads were re-called with MiXCR into one record per CDR3 protein. TCRdb, not the authors, supplied the V and J calls. The profile shows over 350,000 distinct CDR3 sequences, about 15% of them singletons. Remarks on this clonotype: Its specificity is unknown.

Regarding time point: newly diagnosed GD, antithyroid drugs for less than 3 months. From RNA extracted from PBMCs, the TCR library was made. The germline V and J ends were trimmed by 4 bases and 3 bases, with 17 bases remaining between them. Germline CDR1 SGHRS, CDR2 YFSETQ. The CDR3 spans 15 residues. Separately, the same data were catalogued under a study of T cells in Graves' hyperthyroidism and ophthalmopathy. As that report states: Uncontrolled infection, other autoimmune disease, pregnancy and lactation each barred patients from inclusion.

V is TRBV5-1 and J is TRBJ2-7; the D gene is possibly TRBD1 (5 bases). This specimen was peripheral blood mononuclear cells (PBMCs), taken at new diagnosis, from a patient treated with antithyroid drugs. This receptor was taken from a woman aged 40 to 50 with Graves disease. CDR3 sequence reads: CASSVHGTGFYEQYF. Written as DNA, the CDR3 is TGCGCCAGCAGCGTTCACGGCACAGGCTTCTACGAGCAGTACTTC.